Shown below are 24 T cell receptor beta chains from a single sample sequenced in a study of early T cells in non-severe SARS-CoV-2 infection. TCRdb reanalysed the 5' RACE reads using MiXCR and keeps one entry per CDR3 protein. The sample has about 56,000 distinct CDR3 sequences, roughly 16% seen once. This specimen was whole blood, taken at baseline. These receptors were collected from an adult who was a healthcare worker with PCR-confirmed SARS-CoV-2 infection or an uninfected control (not recorded which).

Only a few counts were recorded for this clonotype. The J gene is TRBJ2-5, the V gene TRBV7-9; D might be TRBD1 (5 bases). V lost 0 bases and J lost 1, with 9 bases in between. Per germline, CDR1 SEHNR and CDR2 FQNEAQ (reference sequence). The CDR3 has 15 amino acids. CDR3 nucleotides: TGTGCCAGCAGCTTAGCGGGGCAGAGCCAAGAGACCCAGTACTTC. This translates into CASSLAGQSQETQYF.

This clonotype appeared a few times. The chain has TRBV20-1 and TRBJ2-1; D is uncertain. V dropped 7 bases and J dropped 7 bases, with 14 bases sitting between them. CDR3 length: 12 amino acids. Germline CDR1 is DFQATT and CDR2 is SNEGSKA (reference sequence). The CDR3 bases are TGCAGTGTCGACCGGGCGGAAAATGAGCAGTTCTTC. Amino acid sequence: CSVDRAENEQFF.

This clonotype occurred many times. This chain connects TRBV18 to TRBJ2-7; D is uncertain. Germline-derived CDR1 and CDR2 are KGHSH and LQKENI. CDR3 length: 14 residues. With 2 bases removed from V and 0 bases from J, the gap between germline ends came to 8 bases. The CDR3 region has the DNA TGTGCCAGCTCACCAGGTTGGAGCTCCTACGAGCAGTACTTC. This gives the protein CASSPGWSSYEQYF.

This clonotype was recorded at least ten times. The chain employs TRBV29-1 and TRBJ2-6; D not resolved. There are 12 residues in the CDR3. V was shortened by 5 bases and J by 0 bases, with 2 bases between the two germline ends. Germline V gene lookup returns CDR1 SQVTM and CDR2 ANQGSEA. CDR3 loop: CSVRSGANVLTF. DNA of the CDR3: TGCAGCGTTCGCTCTGGGGCCAACGTCCTGACTTTC.

This chain connects TRBV9 to TRBJ2-7; D gene unclear. Germline CDR1 and CDR2: SGDLS and YYNGEE. The germline V and J ends were trimmed by 1 base and 0 bases, with 11 bases remaining between them. The CDR3 is 15 amino acids. The CDR3 protein is CASSVWPQSSYEQYF. CDR3 DNA sequence: TGTGCCAGCAGCGTATGGCCACAGAGCTCCTACGAGCAGTACTTC.

This clonotype appeared a few times. The chain's CDR3 is CASSNLLGSNQPQHF. The CDR3 nucleotides read TGTGCCAGCAGCAATTTGTTGGGGAGCAATCAGCCCCAGCATTTT. The chain combines TRBV2 with TRBJ1-5; D not resolved. Germline assignment: CDR1 SNHLY and CDR2 FYNNEI. The V end lost 6 bases, the J end lost 1 base, and 13 bases lay between the germline ends. The CDR3 consists of 15 residues. The full variable domain, rest sourced from reference TRBV2 and TRBJ1-5, is EPEVTQTPSHQVTQMGQEVILRCVPISNHLYFYWYRQILGQKVEFLVSFYNNEISEKSEIFDDQFSVERPDGSNFTLKIRSTKLEDSAMYFCASSNLLGSNQPQHFGDGTRLSIL.

CDR3 nucleotides: TGTGCCAGCAGTCCTAGCGGGGGCTCCTACGAGCAGTACTTC. It is translated as CASSPSGGSYEQYF. The genes are TRBV6-6 and TRBJ2-7; 10 bases line up with TRBD2. The ends lost 5 bases at V and 0 bases at J; junction bases unmatched: 1. This CDR3 is 14 amino acids long. Germline CDR1 and CDR2: MNHNY and SVGAGI (reference sequence).

The CDR3 protein is CSARGPTQPYEQYF. Here the CDR3 DNA reads TGCAGTGCTAGAGGTCCGACACAGCCCTACGAGCAGTACTTC. The chain employs TRBV20-1 and TRBJ2-7; D uncertain. Germline V gene data show CDR1 as DFQATT and CDR2 as SNEGSKA (reference sequence). V lost 1 base to trimming and J lost 2 bases, with 12 bases between them. This CDR3 is built from 14 residues.

The genes are TRBV6-2 or TRBV6-3 and TRBJ1-5, with 9 nucleotides matching TRBD1. This CDR3 has 17 amino acids. Unmatched junction bases numbered 12, after V lost 6 bases and J lost 3 bases. Germline-derived CDR1 and CDR2 are MNHEY and SVGEGT. DNA for the CDR3: TGTGCCAGCAGATCCATTACAGGGGGCGCCCCCAATCAGCCCCAGCATTTT. Its protein is CASRSITGGAPNQPQHF.

This sequence joins TRBV4-1 and TRBJ1-2; TRBD1 agrees at 12 bases. Unmatched junction bases numbered 13, after V lost 4 bases and J lost 4 bases. The CDR3 is 18 amino acids. Germline V lookup: CDR1 MGHRA, CDR2 YSYEKL. The CDR3 bases are TGCGCCAGCAGCCCACCGTCAAGCTGGGACAGGGGGCTCTATGGCTACACCTTC. Translated: CASSPPSSWDRGLYGYTF.

The chain has TRBV27 and TRBJ2-6; D perhaps matches TRBD1 (6 bases). Germline CDR1 is MNHEY and CDR2 is SMNVEV (reference sequence). Trimming left V 7 bases short and J 2 bases short, with 18 bases between. The CDR3 is 17 amino acids. The CDR3 coding sequence is TGTGCCAGCAAGGCGACAGGTGCAAAGGCTGGGGCCAACGTCCTGACTTTC. Protein product: CASKATGAKAGANVLTF. Full variable domain (rest looked up from reference TRBV27 and TRBJ2-6): EAQVTQNPRYLITVTGKKLTVTCSQNMNHEYMSWYRQDPGLGLRQIYYSMNVEVTDKGDVPEGYKVSRKEKRNFPLILESPSPNQTSLYFCASKATGAKAGANVLTFGAGSRLTVL.

This chain's CDR3 is CASSPMGGLRPYEQYF. For the CDR3, the DNA is TGCGCCAGCAGCCCAATGGGGGGGCTCCGACCCTACGAGCAGTACTTC. The chain recombines TRBV5-1 with TRBJ2-7; a weak D match, TRBD2 (7 bases). Germline CDR1 SGHRS, CDR2 YFSETQ. The CDR3 loop spans 16 amino acids. V was shortened by 4 bases and J by 2 bases, with 19 bases between the two germline ends.

This clonotype was observed a single time. Here the CDR3 reads CASQSEGPNTEAFF. The CDR3 DNA follows: TGTGCCAGCCAGAGCGAGGGCCCGAACACTGAAGCTTTCTTT. V and J are TRBV6-1 and TRBJ1-1; D uncertain. The CDR3 has 14 residues. Germline V gene lookup returns CDR1 MNHNS and CDR2 SASEGT. Trimming left V 8 bases short and J 1 base short, with 14 bases between.

The rearrangement uses TRBV5-6 and TRBJ2-3, with TRBD2 matching over 7 bases. V shed 0 bases, J shed 2 bases, and the junction held 3 bases outside the gene matches. Germline values: CDR1 SGHDT, CDR2 YYEEEE. This CDR3 spans 15 amino acids. Here the CDR3 DNA reads TGTGCCAGCAGCTTGGTCGGGGGGTCCACAGATACGCAGTATTTT. Its translation: CASSLVGGSTDTQYF.

This clonotype was found many times. The CDR3 DNA reads TGTGCCAGCAGCTTAGGGCCTCTGGCTTTCTTT. Residues: CASSLGPLAFF. This sequence joins TRBV5-6 and TRBJ1-1; D not resolved. V gave up 2 bases and J gave up 11 bases, with 10 bases separating them. Germline V lookup: CDR1 SGHDT, CDR2 YYEEEE. CDR3 length: 11 residues.

This clonotype was detected a few times. The chain is built from TRBV7-9 and TRBJ2-7; TRBD1 matches 8 bases. The CDR3 is 14 amino acids. Trimming cost V 5 bases and J 7 bases; bases outside gene matches: 10. CDR1 SEHNR and CDR2 FQNEAQ come from the germline V gene (reference sequence). The CDR3 DNA sequence: TGTGCCAGCAGCCCACGGACAGGGAATAGGGAGCAGTACTTC. Translation: CASSPRTGNREQYF.

The sample holds many counts of this clonotype. One junction end does not reproduce the germline sequence, and a read error may be involved. This chain links TRBV25-1 with TRBJ2-6; D not resolved. Per the germline V gene, CDR1 is MGHDK and CDR2 is SYGVNS. The CDR3 totals 13 residues. The CDR3 DNA reads TGTGCCAGCGGTGACTCTGGGGCCAACGTCCTGACTTTC. Translated: CASGDSGANVLTF.

This clonotype was seen repeatedly, ten times or more. The genes are TRBV6-6 and TRBJ2-3, with TRBD2 as a possible D gene (6 bases). The CDR3 consists of 14 residues. The V end was cut by 6 bases, the J end by 0 bases, with 10 bases between. Germline CDR1 and CDR2: MNHNY and SVGAGI (reference sequence). CDR3 DNA: TGTGCCAGCAGGAGGGGAGGAAGCACAGATACGCAGTATTTT. Translated, it gives CASRRGGSTDTQYF.

V gene TRBV12-3 or TRBV12-4 combines with J gene TRBJ2-5; TRBD2 matches 10 bases. The CDR3 contains 15 residues. V was pared by 6 bases and J by 7 bases, with 11 bases of the junction left unmatched. Here the CDR3 DNA reads TGTGCCAGCAGCTCGAGCGGGAGGGCCCTTGGGACCCAGTACTTC. Encoded protein: CASSSSGRALGTQYF.

In its sample, this clonotype was seen many times. This chain links TRBV4-1 with TRBJ1-1; tentative D call: TRBD1 (6 bases). Looked up from germline, CDR1 is MGHRA and CDR2 is YSYEKL. Trimming took off 2 bases at V and 6 bases at J, with 13 bases between the two ends. The CDR3 is 14 amino acids. CDR3 in amino acids: CASSQYRVQAEAFF. The CDR3 nucleotides are TGCGCCAGCAGCCAATACAGGGTTCAGGCTGAAGCTTTCTTT.

The chain combines TRBV28 with TRBJ2-3, with TRBD2 matching 7 bases. The CDR3 length is 13 residues. V lost 8 bases to trimming and J lost 4 bases; unmatched junction nucleotides: 6. Germline CDR1 reads MDHEN; CDR2 reads SYDVKM. The CDR3 spells CASWGGDADTQYF. The CDR3, as DNA: TGTGCCAGCTGGGGGGGGGACGCAGATACGCAGTATTTT. Full variable domain (rest looked up from reference TRBV28 and TRBJ2-3): DVKVTQSSRYLVKRTGEKVFLECVQDMDHENMFWYRQDPGLGLRLIYFSYDVKMKEKGDIPEGYSVSREKKERFSLILESASTNQTSMYLCASWGGDADTQYFGPGTRLTVL.

V usage is TRBV20-1 and J usage is TRBJ2-3, with D maybe TRBD2 (5 bases). CDR1 DFQATT and CDR2 SNEGSKA come from the germline V gene (reference sequence). Trimming pared 0 bases from V and 2 bases from J, leaving 15 bases between. The CDR3 spans 16 residues. The CDR3 loop is CSARDAKRSYTDTQYF. In nucleotides, the CDR3 is TGCAGTGCTAGAGATGCGAAGCGGAGCTACACAGATACGCAGTATTTT.

The V call is TRBV7-9, the J call TRBJ2-3; possibly TRBD1 or TRBD2 for D (5 bases each). Looked up from germline, CDR1 is SEHNR and CDR2 is FQNEAQ (reference sequence). The CDR3 sequence is 14 residues long. The V and J ends lost 1 base and 5 bases respectively, with 10 bases between them. DNA for the CDR3: TGTGCCAGCAGCTTAGGAGGGGCGGAAGATACGCAGTATTTT. It translates to CASSLGGAEDTQYF.

The chain recombines TRBV20-1 with TRBJ1-1; D not resolved. The CDR3 totals 14 residues. The germline V gene encodes CDR1 DFQATT and CDR2 SNEGSKA (reference sequence). V shed 0 bases and J shed 1 base, with 9 bases lying between them. Here the CDR3 DNA reads TGCAGTGCTAGAGACCCAGGATCGAACACTGAAGCTTTCTTT. Translated: CSARDPGSNTEAFF.